This TCR beta chain was found in a study of blood T cells in healthy people across ages. The study drew donors from healthy Caucasian individuals in Russia aged roughly 6 to 90. Every participating donor contributed around 9.5 milliliters of peripheral blood through a draw. Primers used in a second PCR of roughly 7 to 12 cycles were a sample-barcoded 5' primer and a J-beta primer mix. Each CDR3 protein gets one entry after TCRdb re-called the 5' RACE reads with MiXCR. The sample has over 1,500,000 distinct CDR3 sequences; 39% are singletons. The V gene lost 3 bases and the J gene lost 8 bases, with 17 bases spanning the gap. From germline, CDR1 is LNHNV and CDR2 YYDKDF (reference sequence). The CDR3 has 15 amino acids.

The source of this sequence is a human donor in good health. The sample comprised blood. V and J are TRBV15 and TRBJ2-4, with D perhaps TRBD2 (6 bases). In nucleotides, the CDR3 is TGTGCCACCAGCAGCCCGGTGGGGGGTGGGGACATTCAGTACTTC. Translating it yields CATSSPVGGGDIQYF.